Included here is one TCR beta chain sequence, with context. As yet, its antigen is unknown. Trimming at V came to 2 bases and at J to 4 bases, leaving 4 bases not matched to a gene. CDR1 SGHKS and CDR2 YYEKEE come from the germline V gene (reference sequence). The CDR3 loop spans 15 amino acids. The data belong to a study of cytomegalovirus exposure and HLA in healthy donors. PCR employed 60 Vbeta and 13 Jbeta primers. TCRdb's copy holds only in-frame clones and misses some; the assay was immunoSEQ multiplex PCR. The sample's table shows about 140,000 clones. Study-level findings and limits: The study designated 150 or so TCR beta chains cytomegalovirus-associated. A link between a missense DCLRE1C variant and TCR beta V- and J-gene trimming emerged from a later analysis.

This TCR came from a man between 40 and 49 years old in good health and CMV-seronegative. Sequences were obtained from PBMCs. The rearrangement links TRBV5-5 to TRBJ1-5, with 9 nucleotides matching TRBD1. The CDR3 loop is CASSFRDRENQPQHF. The CDR3 DNA reads TGTGCCAGCAGCTTCCGGGACAGGGAGAATCAGCCCCAGCATTTT.